This T cell receptor (beta chain) was observed in a study of cytomegalovirus exposure and HLA in healthy donors. Trimming at V came to 2 bases and at J to 6 bases, leaving 7 bases not matched to a gene. Germline V gene data show CDR1 as SGDLS and CDR2 as YYNGEE. The CDR3 length is 15 residues. Here immunoSEQ multiplex PCR was the method, and the copy in TCRdb shows in-frame clones only, minus some. This table has fewer than 200,000 clones, around 88% appearing once. As concerns this clone: As yet, its antigen is unknown.

Whole-study results and caveats: The classifier, whose performance was assessed in both the original and validation cohorts, reportedly diagnosed cytomegalovirus status with high specificity and sensitivity. Subsequent analysis revealed that first-cohort TCR clusters tended to co-occur in the 90 to 150 validation repertoires. Among TCR beta chains, those listed as cytomegalovirus-associated numbered approximately 150.

This TCR came from a woman in her late teens or twenties in good health and CMV-seronegative. This chain joins TRBV9 and TRBJ1-4; 7 nucleotides align to TRBD1. Sequencing used PBMCs. The CDR3 loop reads CASSVGTARDEKLFF. The CDR3, as DNA: TGTGCCAGCAGCGTTGGGACAGCTCGGGATGAAAAACTGTTTTTT.